One and the same sample provided the 2 T cell receptor beta chains below, sequenced in a study of read filtering for tumor transcriptome and immune sequencing. Molecular barcoded adaptors covering alpha/delta and beta/gamma chains were used on roughly 400 ng RNA. One entry per CDR3 protein, called by TCRdb with MiXCR from the reads. The sample holds tens of thousands of distinct CDR3 sequences; roughly 13% are singletons and the top ten take roughly 30%. Sequencing used a population of CD138-negative cells sorted from bone marrow. The receptors shown here come from a donor aged 40 or over with multiple myeloma.

There are many counts of this clonotype. The chain carries TRBV19 and TRBJ2-1, with 7 bases lining up with TRBD2. V trimming: 3 bases; J trimming: 6 bases; junction bases outside the gene matches: 8. Germline assignment: CDR1 LNHDA and CDR2 SQIVND (reference sequence). This CDR3 spans 15 amino acids. The DNA of the CDR3 is TGTGCCAGTAGTATCGGAGGGAGGGTTGGCAATGAGCAGTTCTTC. This translates into CASSIGGRVGNEQFF.

Ten or more counts support this clonotype. The conserved phenylalanine or tryptophan normally closing the CDR3 is absent here, so this likely arose from a read error. The chain joins TRBV4-2 to TRBJ1-6, with TRBD1 matching over 11 bases. The germline V gene encodes CDR1 LGHNA and CDR2 YNFKEQ. CDR3 length equals 16 residues. V was pared by 2 bases and J by 9 bases, with 6 bases of the junction left unmatched. The CDR3 DNA is TGTGCCAGCAGCCAAATAGGACAGGGGGCTAGTTCACCCCTCCACATT. It is translated as CASSQIGQGASSPLHI.